This T cell receptor beta chain was documented in a study of T-cell reconstitution after alpha-beta-depleted transplantation in children. A TCRbeta library incorporating unique molecular identifiers was prepared. Via MiXCR, TCRdb re-called the PCR reads, giving one row per CDR3 protein. The table shows about 78,000 distinct CDR3 sequences, with roughly 14% occurring only once. Study-wide results and limits: At one year after transplant, newly produced T cells mostly accounted for T-cell counts and diversity. Surviving recipient T cells and intrathymic progenitors accounted for some patients' high TCRbeta diversity at day 60.

CDR1 and CDR2 from the germline V gene are SEHNR and FQNEAQ (reference sequence). The length of the CDR3 is 16 residues. J lost 3 bases, V lost 5 bases, and 9 bases had no gene match. This clonotype has ten or more counts. What it binds is unknown. The sample in question was PBMCs, mostly from graft donor cells, obtained 180 days after TCRalphabeta/CD19-depleted stem cell transplant. The TCR originated in a male patient under 10 years old who had a stem cell transplant for acute lymphoblastic leukemia, so the T cells may come from the graft donor. The chain couples TRBV7-9 to TRBJ2-1, with 8 bases fitting TRBD2. CDR3 nucleotides: TGTGCCAGCAGCCTCCCCAGCGGGAGAGACTACAATGAGCAGTTCTTC. Encoded protein: CASSLPSGRDYNEQFF.